Below, 29 T cell receptor beta chains from the same sample are listed, as sequenced in a study of CXCR3-negative and CXCR3-positive naive CD8 T cells. Study-level findings and limits: Against CXCR3-negative naive cells, CXCR3-positive naive cells showed more hydrophobic TRB CDR3s.

No cognate antigen is known for these TCRs. All TRB cDNA libraries came from 5' RACE performed with UMI labels. For each CDR3 protein, TCRdb gives one entry from its re-call of the 5' RACE reads, without DNA. The sample totals just under 65,000 distinct CDR3 sequences. The sample comprised naive CXCR3+ CD8+ T cells from blood. Sample subset: CD45RO-CCR7+CD27+CD95- naive CD8+ T cells expressing CXCR3 (TNR3+). Source of these receptors: a human donor in good health. Some clones in this sample may be carry-over from other donors' samples.

The chain uses TRBV6-2 or TRBV6-3 and TRBJ2-7; lacking DNA, the TRBD2 call made by TCRdb goes unchecked. The CDR3 runs 13 residues. The germline V gene encodes CDR1 MNHEY and CDR2 SVGEGT. The CDR3 reads CASSYGGVYEQYF.

The V and J genes are TRBV27 and TRBJ2-6; TCRdb's D call, TRBD1, is unchecked because there is no DNA. This CDR3 comprises 17 residues. Germline assignment: CDR1 MNHEY and CDR2 SMNVEV (reference sequence). CDR3 loop: CASSKQGTTSGANVLTF.

V usage is TRBV5-5 and J usage is TRBJ2-1; the D call from TCRdb, TRBD1, cannot be confirmed without DNA. This CDR3 is built from 15 residues. Looked up from germline, CDR1 is SGHKS and CDR2 is YYEKEE (reference sequence). The CDR3 reads CASSLVPGLYNEQFF.

This chain links TRBV2 with TRBJ2-7; TCRdb gives TRBD2 as the D gene, but with no DNA this cannot be confirmed. Germline V gene data show CDR1 as SNHLY and CDR2 as FYNNEI. This CDR3 comprises 15 residues. The CDR3 loop is CASRAGTSTRYEQYF.

The genes are TRBV7-8 and TRBJ1-3; lacking DNA, the TRBD1 call made by TCRdb goes unchecked. CDR1 is SGHVS, CDR2 FQNEAQ, per germline. CDR3 length equals 15 residues. CDR3 residues: CASSTPGRSGNTIYF.

The chain employs TRBV25-1 and TRBJ2-7. This CDR3 is 13 amino acids long. In germline, CDR1 is MGHDK, CDR2 SYGVNS. This chain's CDR3 is CASSDRGSLEQYF.

The gene calls are TRBV2 and TRBJ1-1; TCRdb returns TRBD1, unconfirmable since there is no DNA. Germline CDR1 SNHLY, CDR2 FYNNEI. The CDR3 runs 11 residues. This CDR3 reads CASSGGAEAFF.

The rearrangement joins TRBV20-1 to TRBJ2-1; TCRdb lists TRBD2, though no DNA is available to test this call. CDR3 size: 14 residues. Germline CDR1 DFQATT, CDR2 SNEGSKA (reference sequence). CDR3 residues: CSASRTSGNNEQFF.

This clonotype counts as medium-sized (0.01 to 0.1%) by frequency. The chain joins TRBV11-3 to TRBJ2-7; TCRdb calls TRBD2, which cannot be checked without DNA. The CDR3 sequence is 19 residues long. CDR1 SGHNT and CDR2 YENEEA come from the germline V gene. The CDR3 reads CASSLERWRAGQVSYEQYF.

The V and J genes are TRBV7-3 and TRBJ2-1; TCRdb calls TRBD1, which cannot be checked without DNA. The germline V gene has CDR1 SGHTA and CDR2 FQGTGA. CDR3 size: 15 residues. The CDR3 is CASSLSGGALNEQFF.

V usage is TRBV9 and J usage is TRBJ2-7; TCRdb returns TRBD2, unconfirmable since there is no DNA. This CDR3 has 14 residues. Germline loops: CDR1 SGDLS, CDR2 YYNGEE. Here the CDR3 reads CASSVGGQSYEQYF.

The chain links TRBV5-6 to TRBJ1-1. The CDR3 covers 14 residues. Germline lookup yields CDR1 SGHDT and CDR2 YYEEEE. The CDR3 spells CASSLGVMNTEAFF.

The chain links TRBV2 to TRBJ2-6. Germline CDR1 reads SNHLY; CDR2 reads FYNNEI. This CDR3 has 18 residues. This CDR3 reads CASSELGLSYSGANVLTF.

The chain has TRBV21-1 and TRBJ2-1; absent DNA, TCRdb's TRBD1 call cannot be checked. TRBV21-1 is given as a pseudogene. The CDR3 loop spans 12 amino acids. The chain's CDR3 is CASSRTGQGPFF.

The chain carries TRBV4-3 and TRBJ2-7; as DNA is missing, the TRBD2 call by TCRdb cannot be tested. Germline lookup yields CDR1 LGHNA and CDR2 YSLEER. There are 15 residues in the CDR3. This CDR3 is CASSHRGGPPYEQYF.

The V call is TRBV7-2, the J call TRBJ1-1; TCRdb indicates TRBD1, and absent DNA this call remains unverified. Germline V gene lookup returns CDR1 SGHTA and CDR2 FQGNSA. This CDR3 has 15 residues. The CDR3 sequence: CASSEQGFMNTEAFF.

This chain uses TRBV7-6 with TRBJ2-7; TCRdb outputs TRBD2, but without DNA this stays unchecked. The CDR3 length is 15 residues. Germline V lookup: CDR1 SGHVS, CDR2 FNYEAQ. The CDR3 reads CASSLTGGLPYEQYF.

V is TRBV10-3 and J is TRBJ2-2. The CDR3 runs to 11 residues. Germline CDR1 reads ENHRY; CDR2 reads SYGVKD. The CDR3: CAITNTGELFF.

The chain links TRBV7-9 to TRBJ1-2; TCRdb outputs TRBD1, but without DNA this stays unchecked. The CDR3 is made up of 12 amino acids. Germline-derived CDR1 and CDR2 are SEHNR and FQNEAQ (reference sequence). CDR3 residues: CASSLDRVGYTF.

The CDR3: CSARGLAVAGGGVQETQYF. The chain couples TRBV20-1 to TRBJ2-5; TCRdb names TRBD2, which stays unverified in the absence of DNA. The CDR3 loop spans 19 amino acids. Per the germline V gene, CDR1 is DFQATT and CDR2 is SNEGSKA (reference sequence).

The chain combines TRBV29-1 with TRBJ1-2. CDR3 length equals 12 residues. Germline CDR1 reads SQVTM; CDR2 reads ANQGSEA. The CDR3: CSVDGEDYGYTF.

The gene calls are TRBV7-8 and TRBJ1-2; TCRdb indicates TRBD1, and absent DNA this call remains unverified. CDR3 length: 13 amino acids. Germline V gives CDR1 SGHVS, CDR2 FQNEAQ. The CDR3 loop reads CASSRGGAGGYTF.

The chain links TRBV27 to TRBJ2-1. There are 11 residues in the CDR3. Germline CDR1 reads MNHEY; CDR2 reads SMNVEV (reference sequence). The CDR3 region is CASSDYNEQFF.

The genes are TRBV7-3 and TRBJ2-2; no DNA is available, so the TRBD2 call from TCRdb remains unchecked. This CDR3 is 18 amino acids long. Germline-derived CDR1 and CDR2 are SGHTA and FQGTGA. CDR3 in amino acids: CASSPSPSSGGNTGELFF.

The genes are TRBV12-3 or TRBV12-4 and TRBJ2-1. The length of the CDR3 is 11 residues. The chain's CDR3 is CASSSEAEQFF.

In terms of frequency, this clonotype is medium-sized. The rearrangement joins TRBV27 to TRBJ2-7; TCRdb proposes TRBD1, but this gene call is untestable without DNA. Per the germline V gene, CDR1 is MNHEY and CDR2 is SMNVEV (reference sequence). The CDR3 extends over 15 amino acids. The CDR3 is CASSPYRVKMDEQYF.

The genes are TRBV6-5 and TRBJ2-1; TCRdb picks TRBD1, but there is no DNA to check that call. Germline V lookup: CDR1 MNHEY, CDR2 SVGAGI. The CDR3 spans 16 residues. The CDR3 sequence: CASSYSAGRGGNEQFF.

The chain joins TRBV6-5 to TRBJ2-7; as DNA is missing, the TRBD1 call by TCRdb cannot be tested. The CDR3 runs to 13 residues. The germline V gene has CDR1 MNHEY and CDR2 SVGAGI. The CDR3: CASSLGDSYEQYF.

J is TRBJ1-2 and V is TRBV7-2; TCRdb's assignment of TRBD1 cannot be checked, as there is no DNA. From germline, CDR1 is SGHTA and CDR2 FQGNSA. The CDR3 has 13 residues. The CDR3 protein is CASSFRQNYGYTF.